This T cell receptor (beta chain) stems from a study of graft-versus-host responses after intestinal transplantation. Graft material was processed, releasing intraepithelial and lamina propria lymphocytes. Clones were sequenced by immunoSEQ multiplex PCR, and TCRdb holds only the in-frame ones, with some missing. The data contain about 16,000 clones, approximately 83% of them seen just once; the ten biggest clones take up 3.8%. Trimming took 8 bases from V and 2 from J; bases not matched to a gene: 10. The CDR3 runs to 15 residues. The germline V gene has CDR1 LNHDA and CDR2 SQIVND (reference sequence).

This sequence was found in a human patient who received an intestinal transplant, so some T cells may come from the graft donor. This chain connects TRBV19 to TRBJ1-2; 8 nucleotides match TRBD1. Material: ileum tissue, obtained around 580 days after intestinal transplantation. CDR3 sequence reads: CASQDQGATNYGYTF. The CDR3 region has the DNA TGTGCCAGTCAAGACCAGGGGGCGACGAACTATGGCTACACCTTC.